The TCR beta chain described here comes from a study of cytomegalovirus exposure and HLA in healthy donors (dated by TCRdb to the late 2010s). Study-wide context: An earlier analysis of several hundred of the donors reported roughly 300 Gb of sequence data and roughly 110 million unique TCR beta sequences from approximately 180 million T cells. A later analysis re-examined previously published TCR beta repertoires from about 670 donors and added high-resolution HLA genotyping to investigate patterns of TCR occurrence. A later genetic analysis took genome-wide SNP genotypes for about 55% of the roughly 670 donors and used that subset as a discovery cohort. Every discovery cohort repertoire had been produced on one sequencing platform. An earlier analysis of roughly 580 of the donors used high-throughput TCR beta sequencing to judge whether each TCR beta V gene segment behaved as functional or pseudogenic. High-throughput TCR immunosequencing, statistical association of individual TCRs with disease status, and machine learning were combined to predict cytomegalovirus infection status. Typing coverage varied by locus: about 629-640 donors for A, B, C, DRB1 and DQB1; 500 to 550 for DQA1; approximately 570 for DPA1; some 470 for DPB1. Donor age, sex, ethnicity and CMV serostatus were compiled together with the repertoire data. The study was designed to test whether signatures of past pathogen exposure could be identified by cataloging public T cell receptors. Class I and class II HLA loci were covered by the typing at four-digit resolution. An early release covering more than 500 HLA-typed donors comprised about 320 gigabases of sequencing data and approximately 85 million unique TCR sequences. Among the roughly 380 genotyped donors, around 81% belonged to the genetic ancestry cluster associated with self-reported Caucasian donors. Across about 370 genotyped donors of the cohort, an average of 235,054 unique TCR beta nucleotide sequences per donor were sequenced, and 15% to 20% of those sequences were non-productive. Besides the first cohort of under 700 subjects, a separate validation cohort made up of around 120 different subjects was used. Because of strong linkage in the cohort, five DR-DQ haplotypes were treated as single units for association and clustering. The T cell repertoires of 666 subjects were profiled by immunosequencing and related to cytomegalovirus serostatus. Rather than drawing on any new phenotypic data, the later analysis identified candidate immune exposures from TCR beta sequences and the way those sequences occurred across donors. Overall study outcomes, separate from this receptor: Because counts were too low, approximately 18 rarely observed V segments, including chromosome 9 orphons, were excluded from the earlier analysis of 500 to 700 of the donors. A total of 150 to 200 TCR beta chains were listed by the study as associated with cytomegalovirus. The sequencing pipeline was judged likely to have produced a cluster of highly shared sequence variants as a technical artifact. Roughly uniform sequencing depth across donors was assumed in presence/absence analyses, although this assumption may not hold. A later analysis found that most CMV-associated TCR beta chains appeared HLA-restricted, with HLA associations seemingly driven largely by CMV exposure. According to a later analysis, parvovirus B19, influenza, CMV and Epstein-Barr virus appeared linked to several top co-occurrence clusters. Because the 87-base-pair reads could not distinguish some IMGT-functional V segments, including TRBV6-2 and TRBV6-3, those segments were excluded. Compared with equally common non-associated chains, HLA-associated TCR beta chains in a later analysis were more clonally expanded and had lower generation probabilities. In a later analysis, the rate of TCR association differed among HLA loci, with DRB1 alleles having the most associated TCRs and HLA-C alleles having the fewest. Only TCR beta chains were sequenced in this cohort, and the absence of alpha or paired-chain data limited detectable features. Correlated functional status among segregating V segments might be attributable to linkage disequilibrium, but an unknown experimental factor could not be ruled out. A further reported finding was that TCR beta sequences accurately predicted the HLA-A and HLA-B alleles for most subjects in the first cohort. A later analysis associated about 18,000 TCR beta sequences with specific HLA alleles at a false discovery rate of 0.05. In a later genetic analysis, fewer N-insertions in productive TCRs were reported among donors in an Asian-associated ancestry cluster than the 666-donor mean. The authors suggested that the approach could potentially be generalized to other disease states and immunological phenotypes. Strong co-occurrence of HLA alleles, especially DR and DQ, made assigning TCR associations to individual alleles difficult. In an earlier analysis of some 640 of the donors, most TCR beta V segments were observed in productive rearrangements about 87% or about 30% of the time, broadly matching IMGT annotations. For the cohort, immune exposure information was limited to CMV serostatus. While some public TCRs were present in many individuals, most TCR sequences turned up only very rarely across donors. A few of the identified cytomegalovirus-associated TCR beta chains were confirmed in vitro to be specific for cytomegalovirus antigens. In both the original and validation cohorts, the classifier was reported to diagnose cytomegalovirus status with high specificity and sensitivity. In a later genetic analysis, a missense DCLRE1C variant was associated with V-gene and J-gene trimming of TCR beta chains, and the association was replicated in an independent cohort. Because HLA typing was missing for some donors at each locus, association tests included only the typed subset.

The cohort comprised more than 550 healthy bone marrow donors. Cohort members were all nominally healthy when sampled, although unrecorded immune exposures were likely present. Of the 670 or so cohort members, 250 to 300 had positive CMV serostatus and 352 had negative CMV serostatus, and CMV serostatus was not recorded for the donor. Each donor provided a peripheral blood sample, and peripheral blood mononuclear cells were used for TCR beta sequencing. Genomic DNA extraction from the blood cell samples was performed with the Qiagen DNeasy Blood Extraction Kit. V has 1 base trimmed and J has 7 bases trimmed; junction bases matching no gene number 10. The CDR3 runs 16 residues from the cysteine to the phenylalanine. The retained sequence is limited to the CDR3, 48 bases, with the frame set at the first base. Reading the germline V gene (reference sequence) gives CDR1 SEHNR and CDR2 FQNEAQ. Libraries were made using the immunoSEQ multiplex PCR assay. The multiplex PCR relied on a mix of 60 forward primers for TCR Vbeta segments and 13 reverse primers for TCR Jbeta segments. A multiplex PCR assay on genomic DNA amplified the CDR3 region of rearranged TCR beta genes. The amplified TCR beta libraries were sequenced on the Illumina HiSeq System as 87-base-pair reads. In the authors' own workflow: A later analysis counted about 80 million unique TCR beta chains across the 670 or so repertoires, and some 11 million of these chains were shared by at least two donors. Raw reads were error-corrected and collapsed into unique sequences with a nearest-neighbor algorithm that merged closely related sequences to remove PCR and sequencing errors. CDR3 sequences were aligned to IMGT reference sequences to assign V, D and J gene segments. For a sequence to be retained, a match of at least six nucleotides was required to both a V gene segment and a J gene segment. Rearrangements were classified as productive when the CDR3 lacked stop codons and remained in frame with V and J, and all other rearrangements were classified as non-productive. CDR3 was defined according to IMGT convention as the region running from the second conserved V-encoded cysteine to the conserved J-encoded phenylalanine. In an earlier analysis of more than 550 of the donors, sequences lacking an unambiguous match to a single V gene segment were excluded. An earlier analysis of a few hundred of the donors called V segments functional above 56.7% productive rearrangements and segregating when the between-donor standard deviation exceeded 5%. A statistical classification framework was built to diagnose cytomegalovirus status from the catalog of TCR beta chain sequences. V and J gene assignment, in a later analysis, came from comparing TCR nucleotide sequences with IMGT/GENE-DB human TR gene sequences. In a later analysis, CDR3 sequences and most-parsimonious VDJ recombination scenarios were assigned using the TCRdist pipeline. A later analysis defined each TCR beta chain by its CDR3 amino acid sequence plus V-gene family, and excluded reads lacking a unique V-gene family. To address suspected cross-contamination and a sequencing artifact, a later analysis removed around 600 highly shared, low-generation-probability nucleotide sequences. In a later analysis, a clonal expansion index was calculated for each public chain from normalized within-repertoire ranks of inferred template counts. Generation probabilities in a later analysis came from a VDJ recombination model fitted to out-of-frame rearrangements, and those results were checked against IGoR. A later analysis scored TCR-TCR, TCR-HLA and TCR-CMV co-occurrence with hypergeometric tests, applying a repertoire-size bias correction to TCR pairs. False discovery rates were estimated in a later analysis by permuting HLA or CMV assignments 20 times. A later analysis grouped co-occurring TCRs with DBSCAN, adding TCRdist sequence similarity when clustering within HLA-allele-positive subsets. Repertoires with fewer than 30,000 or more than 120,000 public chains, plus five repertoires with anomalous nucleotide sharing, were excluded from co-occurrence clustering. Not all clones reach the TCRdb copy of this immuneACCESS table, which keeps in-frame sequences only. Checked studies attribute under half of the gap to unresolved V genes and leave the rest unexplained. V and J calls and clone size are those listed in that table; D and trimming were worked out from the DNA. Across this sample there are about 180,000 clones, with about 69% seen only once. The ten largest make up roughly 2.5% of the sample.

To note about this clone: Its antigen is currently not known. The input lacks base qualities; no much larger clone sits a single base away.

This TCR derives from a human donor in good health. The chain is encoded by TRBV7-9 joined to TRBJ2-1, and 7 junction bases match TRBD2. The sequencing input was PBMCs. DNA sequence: TGTGCCAGCAGCTTAGATCGAGCGGGGATTGTAAATGAGCAGTTCTTC. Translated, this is CASSLDRAGIVNEQFF. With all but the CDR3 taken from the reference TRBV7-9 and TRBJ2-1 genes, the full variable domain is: DTGVSQNPRHKITKRGQNVTFRCDPISEHNRLYWYRQTLGQGPEFLTYFQNEAQLEKSRLLSDRFSAERPKGSFSTLEIQRTEQGDSAMYLCASSLDRAGIVNEQFFGPGTRLTVL.